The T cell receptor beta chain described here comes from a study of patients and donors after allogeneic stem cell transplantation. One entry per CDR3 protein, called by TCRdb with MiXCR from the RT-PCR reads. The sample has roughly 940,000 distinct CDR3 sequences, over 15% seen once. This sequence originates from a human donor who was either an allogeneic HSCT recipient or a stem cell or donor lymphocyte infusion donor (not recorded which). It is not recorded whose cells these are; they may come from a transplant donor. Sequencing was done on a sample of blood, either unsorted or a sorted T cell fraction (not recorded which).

CDR3 in amino acids: CASSQDRGTGNGYTF. The CDR3 nucleotides read TGTGCCAGCAGCCAAGATCGTGGGACAGGGAATGGCTACACCTTC. J is TRBJ1-2 and V is TRBV3-1, with 9 bases matching TRBD1. The J segment lost 6 bases and the V segment lost 0 bases, leaving 5 bases of the junction unmatched. This CDR3 contains 15 residues. Germline loops: CDR1 LGHDT, CDR2 YNNKEL (reference sequence).